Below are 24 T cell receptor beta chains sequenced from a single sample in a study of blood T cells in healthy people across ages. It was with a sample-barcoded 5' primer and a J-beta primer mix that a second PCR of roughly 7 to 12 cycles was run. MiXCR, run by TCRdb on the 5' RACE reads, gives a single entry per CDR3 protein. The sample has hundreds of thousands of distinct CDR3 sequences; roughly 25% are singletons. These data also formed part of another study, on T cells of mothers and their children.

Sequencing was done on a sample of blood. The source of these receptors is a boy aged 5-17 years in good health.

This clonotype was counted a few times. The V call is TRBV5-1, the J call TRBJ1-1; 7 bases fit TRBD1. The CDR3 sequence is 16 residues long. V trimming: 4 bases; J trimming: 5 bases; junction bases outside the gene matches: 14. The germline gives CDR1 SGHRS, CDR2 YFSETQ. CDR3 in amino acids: CASSPTGSPGDTEAFF. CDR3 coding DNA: TGCGCCAGCAGCCCGACAGGGAGCCCAGGGGATACTGAAGCTTTCTTT.

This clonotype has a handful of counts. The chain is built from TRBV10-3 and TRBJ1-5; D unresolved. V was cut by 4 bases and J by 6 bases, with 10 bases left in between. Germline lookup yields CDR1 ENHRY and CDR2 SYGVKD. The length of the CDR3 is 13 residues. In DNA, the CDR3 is TGTGCCATCAGTGGAGGAGGGCTTCAGCCCCAGCATTTT. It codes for CAISGGGLQPQHF.

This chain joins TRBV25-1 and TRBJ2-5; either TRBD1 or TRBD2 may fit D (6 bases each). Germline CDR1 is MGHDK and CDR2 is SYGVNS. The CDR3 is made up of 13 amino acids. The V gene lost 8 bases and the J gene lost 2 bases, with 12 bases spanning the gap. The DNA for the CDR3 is TGTGCCAGCGCCTGGAGGGGGCAAGAGACCCAGTACTTC. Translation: CASAWRGQETQYF. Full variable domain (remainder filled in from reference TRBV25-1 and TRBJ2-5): EADIYQTPRYLVIGTGKKITLECSQTMGHDKMYWYQQDPGMELHLIHYSYGVNSTEKGDLSSESTVSRIRTEHFPLTLESARPSHTSQYLCASAWRGQETQYFGPGTRLLVL.

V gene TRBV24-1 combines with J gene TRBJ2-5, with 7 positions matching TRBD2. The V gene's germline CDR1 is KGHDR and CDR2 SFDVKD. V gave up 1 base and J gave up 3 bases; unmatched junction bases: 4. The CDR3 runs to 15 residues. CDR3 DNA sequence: TGTGCCACCAGTGATTTCTCCAGCGGGAAAGAGACCCAGTACTTC. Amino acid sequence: CATSDFSSGKETQYF.

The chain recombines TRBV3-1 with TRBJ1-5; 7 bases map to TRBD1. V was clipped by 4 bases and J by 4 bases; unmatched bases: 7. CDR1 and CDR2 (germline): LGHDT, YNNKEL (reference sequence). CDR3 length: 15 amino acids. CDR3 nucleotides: TGTGCCAGCAGCCTCAGAGGGGGCCGGAATCAGCCCCAGCATTTT. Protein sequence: CASSLRGGRNQPQHF.

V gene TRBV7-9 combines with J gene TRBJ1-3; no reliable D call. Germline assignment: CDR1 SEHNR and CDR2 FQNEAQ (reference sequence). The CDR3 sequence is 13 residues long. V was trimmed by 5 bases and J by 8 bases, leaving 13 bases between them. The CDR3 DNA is TGTGCCAGCAGCCCTTCCTTCGGGGACACCATATATTTT. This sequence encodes CASSPSFGDTIYF. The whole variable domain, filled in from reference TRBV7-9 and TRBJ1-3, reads DTGVSQNPRHKITKRGQNVTFRCDPISEHNRLYWYRQTLGQGPEFLTYFQNEAQLEKSRLLSDRFSAERPKGSFSTLEIQRTEQGDSAMYLCASSPSFGDTIYFGEGSWLTVV.

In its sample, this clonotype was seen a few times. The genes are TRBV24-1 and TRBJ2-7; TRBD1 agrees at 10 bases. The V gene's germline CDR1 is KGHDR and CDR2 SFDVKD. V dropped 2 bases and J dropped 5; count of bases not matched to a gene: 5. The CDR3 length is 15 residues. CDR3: CATSDSGQGYDEQYF. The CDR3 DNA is TGTGCCACCAGTGATTCGGGACAGGGGTACGACGAGCAGTACTTC.

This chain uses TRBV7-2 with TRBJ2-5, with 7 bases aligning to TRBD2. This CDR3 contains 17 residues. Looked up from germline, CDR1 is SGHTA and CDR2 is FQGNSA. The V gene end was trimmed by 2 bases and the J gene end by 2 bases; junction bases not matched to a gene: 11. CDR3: CASSLLSRPSGQETQYF. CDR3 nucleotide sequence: TGTGCCAGCAGCTTACTTTCGAGGCCTAGCGGTCAAGAGACCCAGTACTTC.

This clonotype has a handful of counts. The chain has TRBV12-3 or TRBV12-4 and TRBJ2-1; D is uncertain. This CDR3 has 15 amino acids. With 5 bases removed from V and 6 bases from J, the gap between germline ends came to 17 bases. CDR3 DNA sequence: TGTGCCAGCAGTCGACAACCGCTAGTGTTCAATGAGCAGTTCTTC. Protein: CASSRQPLVFNEQFF.

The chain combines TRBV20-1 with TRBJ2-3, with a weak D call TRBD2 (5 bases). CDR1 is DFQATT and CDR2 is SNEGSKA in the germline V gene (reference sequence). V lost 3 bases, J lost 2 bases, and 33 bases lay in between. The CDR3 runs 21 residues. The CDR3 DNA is TGCAGTGCTAGTCCGGTGGGTAGTTCGGGTCCCTTCAGAGGGATCACAGATACGCAGTATTTT. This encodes CSASPVGSSGPFRGITDTQYF.

The CDR3 nucleotides are TGTGCCAGCAGCTTAGCGGGAACGGACGACCTAGCCAAAAACATTCAGTACTTC. Translated: CASSLAGTDDLAKNIQYF. V gene TRBV7-9 combines with J gene TRBJ2-4; D is undetermined. The CDR3 contains 18 residues. Trimming cost V 0 bases and J 0 bases, with 15 bases left between them. CDR1 SEHNR and CDR2 FQNEAQ come from the germline V gene (reference sequence). Complete variable domain (other parts from reference TRBV7-9 and TRBJ2-4): DTGVSQNPRHKITKRGQNVTFRCDPISEHNRLYWYRQTLGQGPEFLTYFQNEAQLEKSRLLSDRFSAERPKGSFSTLEIQRTEQGDSAMYLCASSLAGTDDLAKNIQYFGAGTRLSVL.

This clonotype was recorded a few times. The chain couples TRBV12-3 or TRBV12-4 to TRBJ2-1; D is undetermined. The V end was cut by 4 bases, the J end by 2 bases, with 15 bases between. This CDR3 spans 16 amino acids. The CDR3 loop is CASSSTDGFAYNEQFF. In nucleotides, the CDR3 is TGTGCCAGCAGTTCAACGGACGGATTTGCCTACAATGAGCAGTTCTTC.

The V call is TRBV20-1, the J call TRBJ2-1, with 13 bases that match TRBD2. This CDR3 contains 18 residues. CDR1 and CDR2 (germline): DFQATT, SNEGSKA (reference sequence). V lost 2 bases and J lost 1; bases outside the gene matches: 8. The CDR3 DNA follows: TGCAGTGCTAGATCCCCGGGACTAGCGGGGCAATCCTACAATGAGCAGTTCTTC. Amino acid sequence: CSARSPGLAGQSYNEQFF.

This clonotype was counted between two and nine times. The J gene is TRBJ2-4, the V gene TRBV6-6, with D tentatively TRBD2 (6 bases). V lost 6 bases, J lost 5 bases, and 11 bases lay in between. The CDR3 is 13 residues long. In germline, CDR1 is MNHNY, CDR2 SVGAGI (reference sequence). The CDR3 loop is CASSRDSQNIQYF. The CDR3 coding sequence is TGTGCCAGCAGCCGGGACTCGCAAAACATTCAGTACTTC.

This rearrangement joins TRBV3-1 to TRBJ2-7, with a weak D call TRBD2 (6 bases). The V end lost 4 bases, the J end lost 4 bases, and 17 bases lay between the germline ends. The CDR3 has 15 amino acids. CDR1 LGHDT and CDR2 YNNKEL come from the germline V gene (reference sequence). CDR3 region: CASSLRLSGSYEQYF. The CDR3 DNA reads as TGTGCCAGCAGCCTCCGACTTAGCGGATCGTACGAGCAGTACTTC.

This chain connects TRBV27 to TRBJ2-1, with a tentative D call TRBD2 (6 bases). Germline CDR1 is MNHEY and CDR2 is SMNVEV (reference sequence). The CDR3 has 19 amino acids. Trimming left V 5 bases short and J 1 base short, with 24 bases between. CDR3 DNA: TGTGCCAGCAGTAGTTGGCCCCGCGGGACCCTCCGATCCTACAATGAGCAGTTCTTC. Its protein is CASSSWPRGTLRSYNEQFF.

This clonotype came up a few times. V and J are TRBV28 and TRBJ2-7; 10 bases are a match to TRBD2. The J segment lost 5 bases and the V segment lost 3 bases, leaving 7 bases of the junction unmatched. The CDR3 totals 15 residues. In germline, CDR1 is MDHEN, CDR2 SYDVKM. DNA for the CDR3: TGTGCCAGCAGTTTTATAGTACTAGCGGGAAACGAGCAGTACTTC. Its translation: CASSFIVLAGNEQYF.

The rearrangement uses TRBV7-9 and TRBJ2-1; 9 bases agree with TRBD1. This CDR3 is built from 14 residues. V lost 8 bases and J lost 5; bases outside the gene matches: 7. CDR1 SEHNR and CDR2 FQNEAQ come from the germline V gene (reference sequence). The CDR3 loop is CASGPGQGHNEQFF. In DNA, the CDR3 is TGTGCCAGCGGCCCGGGACAGGGCCACAATGAGCAGTTCTTC.

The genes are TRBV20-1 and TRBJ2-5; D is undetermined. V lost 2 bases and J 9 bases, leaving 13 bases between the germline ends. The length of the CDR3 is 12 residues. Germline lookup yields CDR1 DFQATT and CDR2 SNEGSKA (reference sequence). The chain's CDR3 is CSARSGSQAQYF. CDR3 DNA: TGCAGTGCTAGATCCGGCTCTCAGGCCCAGTACTTC.

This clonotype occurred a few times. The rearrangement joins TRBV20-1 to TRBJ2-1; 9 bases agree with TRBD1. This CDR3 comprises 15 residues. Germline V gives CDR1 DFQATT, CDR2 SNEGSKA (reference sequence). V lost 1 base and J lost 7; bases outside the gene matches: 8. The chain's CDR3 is CSARVWDREINEQFF. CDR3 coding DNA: TGCAGTGCTAGAGTATGGGACAGGGAAATAAATGAGCAGTTCTTC.

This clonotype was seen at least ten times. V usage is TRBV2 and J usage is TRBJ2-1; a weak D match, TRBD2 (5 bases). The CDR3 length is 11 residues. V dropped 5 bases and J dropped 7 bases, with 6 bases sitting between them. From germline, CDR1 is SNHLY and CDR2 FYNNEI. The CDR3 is CASSTGNEQFF. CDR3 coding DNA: TGTGCCAGCAGTACGGGGAATGAGCAGTTCTTC.

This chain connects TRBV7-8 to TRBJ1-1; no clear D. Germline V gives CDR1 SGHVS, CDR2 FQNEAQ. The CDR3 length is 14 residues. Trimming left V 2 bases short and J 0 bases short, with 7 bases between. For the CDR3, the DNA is TGTGCCAGCAGCTTACTTGCTCTGAACACTGAAGCTTTCTTT. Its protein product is CASSLLALNTEAFF.

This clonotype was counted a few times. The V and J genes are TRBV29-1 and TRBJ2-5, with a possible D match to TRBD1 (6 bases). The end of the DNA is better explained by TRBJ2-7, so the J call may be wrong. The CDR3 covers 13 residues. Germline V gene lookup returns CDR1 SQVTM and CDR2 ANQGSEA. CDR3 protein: CSVHRDTDYEQYF. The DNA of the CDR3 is TGCAGCGTTCATCGGGACACCGACTACGAGCAGTACTTC.

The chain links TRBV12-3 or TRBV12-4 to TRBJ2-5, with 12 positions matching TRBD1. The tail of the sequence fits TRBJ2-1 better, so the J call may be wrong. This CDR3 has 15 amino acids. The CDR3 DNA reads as TGTGCCAGCAGAGCCGGGACAGGGGGCTATGATGAGCAGTTCTTC. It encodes CASRAGTGGYDEQFF.